A single T cell receptor (beta chain) is shown here with its context. This entry belongs to a study of cytomegalovirus exposure and HLA in healthy donors. In the PCR, 60 Vbeta and 13 Jbeta primers were used. Repertoires were generated with immunoSEQ multiplex PCR, while TCRdb's copy carries only in-frame clones and drops some. The sample contains approximately 120,000 clones, about 81% of which appear only once. The material sequenced was PBMCs. This receptor was identified in a woman in her forties or fifties in good health and CMV-seropositive.

CDR3 bases: TGTGCCAGCAGCCAAGACTACTACACTGAAGCTTTCTTT. Translation gives CASSQDYYTEAFF. This chain joins TRBV4-2 and TRBJ1-1, with D unresolved. There are 13 residues in the CDR3. Trimming shortened V by 0 bases and J by 3 bases, and 5 bases separated the two germline ends. Germline V gene data show CDR1 as LGHNA and CDR2 as YNFKEQ.